This T cell receptor (beta chain) was found in a study of shared T cell receptors in the human thymus. Assay: immunoSEQ multiplex PCR; the TCRdb copy retains only in-frame clones and omits some. The sample has hundreds of thousands of clones; approximately 85% are singletons. V was shortened by 3 bases and J by 7 bases, with 15 bases between the two germline ends. Germline values: CDR1 ENHRY, CDR2 SYGVKD. The CDR3 extends over 14 amino acids. This sample was also put to use in a study of human thymus T cells. According to that study: Samples came from healthy Finnish infants during open corrective cardiac surgery. The source of the thymus tissue was resections taken during corrective heart surgery.

The J gene is TRBJ1-2, the V gene TRBV10-3; D is uncertain. The sequence came from a girl in the first two years of life with a congenital heart defect. The sample consisted of thymocytes. CDR3 sequence reads: CAISDGLIEGGYTF. The CDR3, as DNA: TGTGCCATCAGTGACGGGCTCATCGAGGGTGGCTACACCTTC.